This TCR beta chain was captured in a study of blood T cell repertoires in COVID-19. Study-level background: The samples span acute and convalescent COVID-19 from the United States, Italy and Spain. PBMCs, B-cell-depleted T cells, or T cells provided the cDNA or gDNA that made up the material.

The authors' processing: The assay estimated nucleated cells by amplifying reference gene primers. Profiling relied on immunoSEQ multiplex PCR, and the TCRdb table lists in-frame clones only, not all of them. V, J and clone size derive from that table, while D and trimming were established from the DNA sequence. The sample has 100,000 to 150,000 clones; around 76% are singletons. Trimming left V 0 bases short and J 7 bases short, with 16 bases between. The CDR3 sequence is 15 residues long. Germline V CDR1 and CDR2: LGHDT, YNNKEL (reference sequence). The V gene is TRBV3-1 (or the pseudogene TRBV3-2), the J gene TRBJ2-7; D is possibly TRBD2 (6 bases). Material for sequencing was peripheral blood. The clonotype originates from a man older than 75 with COVID-19, enrolled during active disease. CDR3 nucleotide sequence: TGTGCCAGCAGCCAAGATCTGGCTAGCGAGGGGGAGCAGTACTTC. It specifies CASSQDLASEGEQYF.